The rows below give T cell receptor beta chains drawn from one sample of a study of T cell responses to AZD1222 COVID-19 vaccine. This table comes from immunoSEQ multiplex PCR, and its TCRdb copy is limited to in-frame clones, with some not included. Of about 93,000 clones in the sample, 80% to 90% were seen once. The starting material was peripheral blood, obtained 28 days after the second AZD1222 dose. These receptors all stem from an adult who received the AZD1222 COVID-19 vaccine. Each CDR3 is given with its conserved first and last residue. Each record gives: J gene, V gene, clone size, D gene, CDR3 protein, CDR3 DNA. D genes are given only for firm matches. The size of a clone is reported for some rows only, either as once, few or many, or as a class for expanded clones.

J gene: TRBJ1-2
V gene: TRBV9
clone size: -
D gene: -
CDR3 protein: CASSADPNYGYTF
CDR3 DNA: TGTGCCAGCAGCGCCGACCCTAACTATGGCTACACCTTC

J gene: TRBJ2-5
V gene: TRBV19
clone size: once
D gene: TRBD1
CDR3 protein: CASSIGGAQGVSETQYF
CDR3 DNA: TGTGCCAGTAGTATAGGAGGTGCACAGGGGGTATCAGAGACCCAGTACTTC

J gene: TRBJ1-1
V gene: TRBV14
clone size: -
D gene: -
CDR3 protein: CASSAWGHQNTEAFF
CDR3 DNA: TGTGCCAGCAGCGCTTGGGGACACCAGAACACTGAAGCTTTCTTT

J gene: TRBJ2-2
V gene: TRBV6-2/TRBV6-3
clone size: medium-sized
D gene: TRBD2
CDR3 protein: CASSTSGENTGELFF
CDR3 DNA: TGTGCCAGCAGTACGAGCGGGGAGAACACCGGGGAGCTGTTTTTT

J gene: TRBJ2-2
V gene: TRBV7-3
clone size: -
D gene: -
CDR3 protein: CASSSLVTGELFF
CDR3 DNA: TGTGCCAGCAGCTCGCTAGTTACCGGGGAGCTGTTTTTT

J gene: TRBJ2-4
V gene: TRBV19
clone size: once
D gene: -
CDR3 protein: CASSMTIENIQYF
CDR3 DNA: TGTGCCAGTAGTATGACTATCGAAAACATTCAGTACTTC

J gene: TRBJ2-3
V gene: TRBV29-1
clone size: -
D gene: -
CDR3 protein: CSVDTDTQYF
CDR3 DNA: TGCAGCGTTGATACAGATACGCAGTATTTT

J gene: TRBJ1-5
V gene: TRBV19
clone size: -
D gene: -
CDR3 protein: CASSTGINQPQHF
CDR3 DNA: TGTGCCAGTAGTACCGGGATAAATCAGCCCCAGCATTTT

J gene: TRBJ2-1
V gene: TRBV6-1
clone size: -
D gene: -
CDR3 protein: CASSERGVASRYEQFF
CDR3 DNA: TGTGCCAGCAGTGAAAGGGGGGTAGCTAGTCGGTATGAGCAGTTCTTC

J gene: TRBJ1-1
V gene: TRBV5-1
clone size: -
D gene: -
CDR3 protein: CASSSPRGDGNTEAFF
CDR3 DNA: TGCGCCAGCAGCTCGCCACGAGGGGACGGAAACACTGAAGCTTTCTTT

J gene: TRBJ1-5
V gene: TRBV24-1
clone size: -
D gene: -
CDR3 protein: CATSDSRVSNQPQHF
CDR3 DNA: TGTGCCACCAGTGATTCGCGGGTCAGCAATCAGCCCCAGCATTTT

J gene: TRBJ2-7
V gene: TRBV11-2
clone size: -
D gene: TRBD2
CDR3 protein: CASSLAGLEIYEQYF
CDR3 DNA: TGTGCCAGCAGCTTAGCCGGACTAGAAATCTACGAGCAGTACTTC

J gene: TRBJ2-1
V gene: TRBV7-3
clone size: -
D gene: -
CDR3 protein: CASSPSSAGNNEQFF
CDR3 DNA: TGTGCCAGCAGCCCCTCTAGCGCCGGTAACAATGAGCAGTTCTTC

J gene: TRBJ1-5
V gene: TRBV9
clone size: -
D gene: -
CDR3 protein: CASSLGVGDQPQHF
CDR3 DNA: TGTGCCAGCAGCCTAGGTGTAGGGGACCAGCCCCAGCATTTT

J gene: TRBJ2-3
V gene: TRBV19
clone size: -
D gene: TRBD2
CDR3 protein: CASRRREGDTQYF
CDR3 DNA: TGTGCCAGTAGGCGGCGGGAGGGCGATACGCAGTATTTT

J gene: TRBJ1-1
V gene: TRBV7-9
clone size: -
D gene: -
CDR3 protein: CASSKTNTEAFF
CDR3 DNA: TGTGCCAGCAGCAAGACTAACACTGAAGCTTTCTTT

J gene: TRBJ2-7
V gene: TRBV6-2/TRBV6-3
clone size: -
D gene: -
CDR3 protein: CASSYSVDSQYF
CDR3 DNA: TGTGCCAGCAGTTACTCCGTAGATTCTCAGTACTTC

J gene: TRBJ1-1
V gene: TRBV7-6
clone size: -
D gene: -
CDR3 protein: CASSLRYLRVCTEAFF
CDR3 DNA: TGTGCCAGCAGCTTAAGGTATCTAAGGGTCTGCACTGAAGCTTTCTTT

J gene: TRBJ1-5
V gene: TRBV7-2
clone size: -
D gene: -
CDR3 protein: CASSLTGYQPQHF
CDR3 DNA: TGTGCCAGCAGCCTGACAGGCTATCAGCCCCAGCATTTT

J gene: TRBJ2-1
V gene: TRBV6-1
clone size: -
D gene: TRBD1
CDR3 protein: CASSEMGQRRNNEQFF
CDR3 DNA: TGTGCCAGCAGTGAAATGGGACAGAGGAGGAACAATGAGCAGTTCTTC

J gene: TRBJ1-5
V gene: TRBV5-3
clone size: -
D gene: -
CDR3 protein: CARTIGRAYPQHF
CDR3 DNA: TGTGCCAGAACCATCGGTAGGGCCTACCCCCAGCATTTT

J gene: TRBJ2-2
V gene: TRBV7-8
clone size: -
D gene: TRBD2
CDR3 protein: CASSQWRLGGNGELFF
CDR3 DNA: TGTGCCAGCAGCCAATGGCGGCTGGGGGGGAACGGGGAGCTGTTTTTT

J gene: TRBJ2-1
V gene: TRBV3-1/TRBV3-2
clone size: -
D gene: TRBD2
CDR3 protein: CASSQTSGSLSYNEQFF
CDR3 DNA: TGTGCCAGCAGCCAAACTAGCGGGAGCCTCTCCTACAATGAGCAGTTCTTC

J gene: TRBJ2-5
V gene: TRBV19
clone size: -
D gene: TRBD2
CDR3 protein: CASSIGTSGSWRETQYF
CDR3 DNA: TGTGCCAGTAGTATCGGGACTAGCGGGAGTTGGCGAGAGACCCAGTACTTC

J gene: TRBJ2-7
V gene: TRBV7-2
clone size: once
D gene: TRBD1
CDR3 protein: CASSLSTGLLYEQYF
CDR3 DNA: TGTGCCAGCAGCTTATCGACAGGGTTACTCTACGAGCAGTACTTC

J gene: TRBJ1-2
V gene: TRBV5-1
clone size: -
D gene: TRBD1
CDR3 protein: CASSFGTGDGYTF
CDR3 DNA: TGCGCCAGCAGCTTCGGGACAGGGGATGGCTACACCTTC

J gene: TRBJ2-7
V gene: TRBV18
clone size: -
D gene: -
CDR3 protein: CASSSSYEQYF
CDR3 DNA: TGTGCCAGCTCATCCTCCTACGAGCAGTACTTC

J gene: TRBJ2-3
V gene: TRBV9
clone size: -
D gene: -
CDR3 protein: CASSVTGNTQYF
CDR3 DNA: TGTGCCAGCAGCGTGACAGGTAATACGCAGTATTTT

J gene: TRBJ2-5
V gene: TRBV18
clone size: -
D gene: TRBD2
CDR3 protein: CASSRLAGAYQETQYF
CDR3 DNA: TGTGCCAGCTCACGGCTAGCGGGGGCGTACCAAGAGACCCAGTACTTC

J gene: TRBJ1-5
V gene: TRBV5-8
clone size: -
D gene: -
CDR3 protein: CASSLPGRELSNQPQHF
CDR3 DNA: TGTGCCAGCAGCTTACCCGGCAGGGAACTTAGCAATCAGCCCCAGCATTTT

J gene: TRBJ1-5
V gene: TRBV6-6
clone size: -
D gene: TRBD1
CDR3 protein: CASRRQGLGISNQPQHF
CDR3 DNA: TGTGCCAGCAGGCGACAGGGCCTGGGGATTAGCAATCAGCCCCAGCATTTT

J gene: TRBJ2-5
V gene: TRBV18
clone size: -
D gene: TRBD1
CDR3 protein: CASSPGQGRAETQYF
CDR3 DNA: TGTGCCAGCTCACCCGGACAGGGACGGGCGGAGACCCAGTACTTC

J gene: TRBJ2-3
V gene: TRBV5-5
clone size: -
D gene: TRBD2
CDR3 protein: CASTIGEGTDTQYF
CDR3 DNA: TGTGCCAGCACAATTGGGGAGGGGACCGATACGCAGTATTTT

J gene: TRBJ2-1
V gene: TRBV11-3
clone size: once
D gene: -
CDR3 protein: CASSSTSGSSYNEQFF
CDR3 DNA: TGTGCCAGCAGCTCCACAAGCGGAAGCTCCTACAATGAGCAGTTCTTC

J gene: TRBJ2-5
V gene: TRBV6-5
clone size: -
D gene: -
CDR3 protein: CASSLLKETQYF
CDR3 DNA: TGTGCCAGCAGCTTGCTTAAAGAGACCCAGTACTTC

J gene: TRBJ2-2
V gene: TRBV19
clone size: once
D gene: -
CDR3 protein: CASSIPPGRRTGELFF
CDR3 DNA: TGTGCCAGTAGTATACCGCCAGGCAGGAGGACCGGGGAGCTGTTTTTT

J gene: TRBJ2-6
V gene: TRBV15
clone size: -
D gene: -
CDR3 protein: CATSREPPLFGANVLTF
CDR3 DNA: TGTGCCACCAGCAGGGAGCCTCCTCTCTTTGGGGCCAACGTCCTGACTTTC

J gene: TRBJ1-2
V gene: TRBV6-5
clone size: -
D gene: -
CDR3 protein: CASSWGEGRAGYTF
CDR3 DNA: TGTGCCAGCAGTTGGGGAGAGGGGCGCGCTGGCTACACCTTC

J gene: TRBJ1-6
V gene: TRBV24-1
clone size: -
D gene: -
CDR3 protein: CATFRVGYNSPLHF
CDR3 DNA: TGTGCCACCTTCCGGGTTGGGTATAATTCACCCCTCCACTTT

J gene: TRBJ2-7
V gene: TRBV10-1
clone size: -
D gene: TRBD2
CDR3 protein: CSQRHPGLARKGGSYEQYF
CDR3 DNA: TGCAGCCAGCGACATCCGGGACTAGCACGAAAAGGGGGGTCCTACGAGCAGTACTTC